Shown below are 27 T cell receptor beta chains from a single sample sequenced in a study of T-cell reconstitution after alpha-beta-depleted transplantation in children. Preparing the TCRbeta library involved the use of unique molecular identifiers. In TCRdb, the PCR reads were re-called with MiXCR into one record per CDR3 protein. The table has hundreds of thousands of distinct CDR3 sequences, about a tenth seen once; the top ten hold about 9.5%. The material was PBMCs from the stem cell graft donor, obtained from the stem cell graft. The source is a human donor who donated a stem cell graft to a child with SCID.

The rearrangement uses TRBV12-3 or TRBV12-4 and TRBJ1-2; weak D call: TRBD1 (5 bases). The CDR3 spans 13 residues. Trimming pared 8 bases from V and 1 base from J, leaving 11 bases between. DNA for the CDR3: TGTGCCAGCGCCGGGACGAATAACTATGGCTACACCTTC. This gives the protein CASAGTNNYGYTF.

This clonotype was found a few times. This chain links TRBV6-2 or TRBV6-3 with TRBJ2-7; 8 positions agree with TRBD2. The CDR3 covers 13 residues. Germline CDR1 MNHEY, CDR2 SVGEGT. After removal of 4 bases from V and 3 bases from J, the junction contained 2 bases not matched to a gene. The CDR3 reads CASSLGLDYEQYF. The DNA of the CDR3 is TGTGCCAGCAGTTTGGGACTAGACTACGAGCAGTACTTC.

This clonotype was seen a single time. The chain recombines TRBV5-5 with TRBJ2-1; no clear D gene. From germline, CDR1 is SGHKS and CDR2 YYEKEE (reference sequence). The CDR3 extends over 13 amino acids. Trimming removed 4 bases at V and 3 bases at J, with 8 bases between. The CDR3 here is CASSLMGYNEQFF. DNA for the CDR3: TGTGCCAGCAGCCTCATGGGCTACAATGAGCAGTTCTTC.

CDR3 protein: CATTQGTSGTLVKTQYF. Written as DNA, the CDR3 is TGTGCCACCACCCAAGGGACTAGCGGGACTCTGGTGAAGACCCAGTACTTC. The V call is TRBV3-1, the J call TRBJ2-5; 13 bases fit TRBD2. Germline values: CDR1 LGHDT, CDR2 YNNKEL (reference sequence). The CDR3 contains 17 residues. V was clipped by 10 bases and J by 6 bases; unmatched bases: 17.

This clonotype was counted ten times or more. The chain is built from TRBV5-1 and TRBJ2-3; D could derive from TRBD1 or TRBD2 (5 bases each). There are 14 residues in the CDR3. V lost 3 bases to trimming and J lost 4 bases, with 12 bases between them. Germline V gene data show CDR1 as SGHRS and CDR2 as YFSETQ. CDR3: CASSSSMGADTQYF. CDR3 DNA: TGCGCCAGCAGCTCTTCGATGGGGGCAGATACGCAGTATTTT.

This clonotype was detected a few times. The chain's CDR3 is CASMPDMNTEAFF. DNA for the CDR3: TGTGCCAGCATGCCCGACATGAACACTGAAGCTTTCTTT. The chain combines TRBV12-3 or TRBV12-4 with TRBJ1-1; D is unresolved. The CDR3 is 13 amino acids. V was shortened by 7 bases and J by 0 bases, with 9 bases between the two germline ends.

This chain joins TRBV27 and TRBJ1-6, with D possibly being TRBD1 (5 bases). Germline-derived CDR1 and CDR2 are MNHEY and SMNVEV (reference sequence). Trimming took 7 bases from V and 4 from J, leaving 14 bases between them. The CDR3 has 15 amino acids. The CDR3 DNA is TGTGCCAGCACGACAGTCCAGATGTATAATTCACCCCTCCACTTT. It is translated as CASTTVQMYNSPLHF.

V usage is TRBV10-3 and J usage is TRBJ1-1; D is uncertain. Germline lookup yields CDR1 ENHRY and CDR2 SYGVKD. The CDR3 covers 13 residues. Trimming removed 3 bases at V and 6 bases at J, with 11 bases between. The CDR3 coding sequence is TGTGCCATCAGTGACCCGACATTCTCTGAAGCTTTCTTT. Translating gives CAISDPTFSEAFF.

The rearrangement uses TRBV12-3 or TRBV12-4 and TRBJ1-1, with D hard to call. Between the trimmed V and J ends, which lost 6 bases and 2 bases, there was a span of 13 bases. The CDR3 extends over 14 amino acids. DNA for the CDR3: TGTGCCAGCAGCTTTGACAACGTCAACACTGAAGCTTTCTTT. Translated, it gives CASSFDNVNTEAFF.

This clonotype was counted many times. The chain is built from TRBV3-1 and TRBJ2-5, with D perhaps TRBD1 or TRBD2 (5 bases each). The CDR3 has 13 amino acids. The germline V gene has CDR1 LGHDT and CDR2 YNNKEL (reference sequence). Between the trimmed V and J ends, which lost 8 bases and 3 bases, there was a span of 13 bases. This CDR3 reads CASYYGAEETQYF. CDR3 DNA sequence: TGTGCCAGCTACTACGGGGCAGAAGAGACCCAGTACTTC.

At least ten counts were recorded for this clonotype. This chain connects TRBV25-1 to TRBJ1-2; 8 bases map to TRBD1. This CDR3 region has 11 residues. Germline values: CDR1 MGHDK, CDR2 SYGVNS. V dropped 8 bases and J dropped 8; count of bases not matched to a gene: 4. The CDR3 sequence is CASEDRGGYTF. DNA of the CDR3: TGTGCCAGCGAAGACAGGGGAGGCTACACCTTC.

This clonotype showed up just a few times. The chain couples TRBV6-1 to TRBJ2-7; 7 nucleotides agree with TRBD2. The CDR3 covers 15 residues. Looked up from germline, CDR1 is MNHNS and CDR2 is SASEGT. Trimming removed 3 bases from V and 4 bases from J; junction bases left unmatched: 9. CDR3 bases: TGTGCCAGCAGTGAGGGGTGGGGGGGGAATTACGAGCAGTACTTC. This encodes CASSEGWGGNYEQYF.

A few counts support this clonotype. This chain joins TRBV18 and TRBJ2-2; 7 positions agree with TRBD2. CDR3 size: 16 residues. Germline V gene sequence: CDR1 KGHSH, CDR2 LQKENI. Unmatched junction bases numbered 6, after V lost 5 bases and J lost 0 bases. The DNA of the CDR3 is TGTGCCAGCTCAACGGGGGGATCATCGAACACCGGGGAGCTGTTTTTT. Amino acid sequence: CASSTGGSSNTGELFF.

The chain combines TRBV14 with TRBJ1-6, with D possibly being TRBD1 (5 bases). The CDR3 runs to 17 residues. V was pared by 0 bases and J by 7 bases, with 16 bases between. CDR1 is SGHDN, CDR2 FVKESK, per germline. The CDR3 region is CASSQDSWRQGNSPLHF. Written as DNA, the CDR3 is TGTGCCAGCAGCCAAGATAGTTGGAGGCAGGGAAATTCACCCCTCCACTTT.

This chain connects TRBV9 to TRBJ2-2; D may match TRBD1 or TRBD2 (6 bases each). The germline CDR1 and CDR2 sequences are SGDLS and YYNGEE. The CDR3 covers 17 residues. With 0 bases removed from V and 5 bases from J, the gap between germline ends came to 17 bases. The CDR3 DNA reads TGTGCCAGCAGCGTAGTAGAGTCGGGGGCTAGTACCGGGGAGCTGTTTTTT. Translating gives CASSVVESGASTGELFF.

This clonotype was found many times. The chain employs TRBV7-8 and TRBJ2-1, with D perhaps matching TRBD2 (6 bases). The CDR3 is 16 residues long. Germline assignment: CDR1 SGHVS and CDR2 FQNEAQ. Between the trimmed V and J ends, which lost 5 bases and 0 bases, there was a span of 14 bases. The CDR3 coding sequence is TGTGCCAGCAGCCCCCGGGGCGGGATCTCCTACAATGAGCAGTTCTTC. Its translation is CASSPRGGISYNEQFF.

This clonotype was counted ten times or more. V is TRBV7-8 and J is TRBJ2-7, with D hard to call. The V gene's germline CDR1 is SGHVS and CDR2 FQNEAQ. The V and J ends lost 1 base and 0 bases respectively, with 13 bases between them. The length of the CDR3 is 16 residues. The CDR3 bases are TGTGCCAGCAGCTTAGATGGAATCTGGAGCTCCTACGAGCAGTACTTC. It specifies CASSLDGIWSSYEQYF.

Ten or more counts support this clonotype. J is TRBJ2-7 and V is TRBV5-1; no clear D gene. Germline V lookup: CDR1 SGHRS, CDR2 YFSETQ. The ends were cut back, 0 bases at V and 4 bases at J, with 5 bases in the middle. The CDR3 runs to 12 residues. As DNA, the CDR3 is TGCGCCAGCAGCTTGGTTCCTTACGAGCAGTACTTC. Translation: CASSLVPYEQYF.

This clonotype was recorded many times. The chain employs TRBV12-3 or TRBV12-4 and TRBJ2-1; 8 nucleotides agree with TRBD1. The CDR3 consists of 14 residues. V was pared by 6 bases and J by 4 bases, with 5 bases of the junction left unmatched. CDR3 DNA: TGTGCCAGCAGGGGGACAGGACTGTACAATGAGCAGTTCTTC. It is translated as CASRGTGLYNEQFF.

The rearrangement joins TRBV11-2 to TRBJ2-5, with 7 bases identical to TRBD1. V trimming: 5 bases; J trimming: 0 bases; junction bases outside the gene matches: 12. CDR3 length equals 17 residues. Germline CDR1 SGHAT, CDR2 FQNNGV. The CDR3 region is CASSPGWDSLDQETQYF. In DNA form, the CDR3 reads TGTGCCAGCAGCCCCGGTTGGGACAGTTTAGACCAAGAGACCCAGTACTTC.

This clonotype was counted many times. The J gene is TRBJ2-5, the V gene TRBV20-1; D remains unclear. The CDR3 spans 11 residues. CDR1 DFQATT and CDR2 SNEGSKA come from the germline V gene (reference sequence). V was clipped by 4 bases and J by 5 bases, with 8 bases between them. The CDR3 DNA is TGCAGTGCTATGAATTTGGAGACCCAGTACTTC. This translates into CSAMNLETQYF.

This clonotype was counted ten times or more. The chain is built from TRBV7-8 and TRBJ2-1; D is possibly TRBD2 (5 bases). V was shortened by 5 bases and J by 8 bases, with 16 bases between the two germline ends. CDR3 length: 14 amino acids. Germline V CDR1 and CDR2: SGHVS, FQNEAQ. The CDR3 DNA sequence: TGTGCCAGCAGCCCCTCCCGGGGTCCCCATGAGCAGTTCTTC. Translating it yields CASSPSRGPHEQFF.

This rearrangement joins TRBV5-1 to TRBJ2-7, with a tentative D call TRBD1 (6 bases). The ends were cut back, 3 bases at V and 2 bases at J, with 9 bases in the middle. This CDR3 contains 13 residues. Germline V gene sequence: CDR1 SGHRS, CDR2 YFSETQ. The CDR3 DNA reads as TGCGCCAGCAGCTGGACAGTGACCTACGAGCAGTACTTC. This sequence encodes CASSWTVTYEQYF.

This clonotype was found a few times. This chain uses TRBV7-9 with TRBJ2-7; 11 bases are shared with TRBD1. V was clipped by 10 bases and J by 6 bases; unmatched bases: 8. Germline V gene sequence: CDR1 SEHNR, CDR2 FQNEAQ (reference sequence). The CDR3 covers 13 residues. The CDR3 nucleotides are TGTGCCATCCCCCAGGGGACAGGGGGCGAGCAGTACTTC. It is translated as CAIPQGTGGEQYF.

The J gene is TRBJ2-6, the V gene TRBV10-3; D unclear. The V gene's germline CDR1 is ENHRY and CDR2 SYGVKD. V was trimmed by 2 bases and J by 0 bases, leaving 2 bases between them. This CDR3 spans 14 amino acids. The CDR3: CAISEASGANVLTF. The CDR3 DNA sequence: TGTGCCATCAGTGAGGCCTCTGGGGCCAACGTCCTGACTTTC.

This clonotype came up many times. The rearrangement joins TRBV20-1 to TRBJ2-2; D is unresolved. The CDR3 has 15 amino acids. Between the trimmed V and J ends, which lost 3 bases and 0 bases, there was a span of 11 bases. The V gene's germline CDR1 is DFQATT and CDR2 SNEGSKA (reference sequence). DNA of the CDR3: TGCAGTGCTAGGGACGGACCATCGAACACCGGGGAGCTGTTTTTT. It encodes CSARDGPSNTGELFF.

The chain uses TRBV12-3 or TRBV12-4 and TRBJ1-3; D possibly corresponds to TRBD1 (5 bases). The CDR3 loop spans 14 amino acids. Deletions cut 5 bases from V and 2 bases from J, with 10 bases between. The CDR3 DNA reads as TGTGCCAGCAGTCGCGGGACTCCTGGAAACACCATATATTTT. It codes for CASSRGTPGNTIYF.